This T cell receptor (beta chain) appears in the sequencing data of a study of blood T cell repertoires in COVID-19. The junction had 9 bases not matched to a gene; V was cut back by 5 bases and J by 5 bases. The CDR3 sequence is 15 residues long. CDR1 is MNHEY and CDR2 is SMNVEV in the germline V gene (reference sequence). Only in-frame clones appear in the TCRdb table, and some are missing; sequencing was by immunoSEQ multiplex PCR. The table has fewer than 250,000 clones, 65% to 80% seen once. Sequencing was done on a sample of peripheral blood. This sequence was found in a woman aged 50 to 60 with acute or convalescent COVID-19. The chain joins TRBV27 to TRBJ1-1, with 9 positions matching TRBD1. CDR3 nucleotide sequence: TGTGCCAGCAGTGGGGGGACAGGGTGGAGGACTGAAGCTTTCTTT. It encodes CASSGGTGWRTEAFF.